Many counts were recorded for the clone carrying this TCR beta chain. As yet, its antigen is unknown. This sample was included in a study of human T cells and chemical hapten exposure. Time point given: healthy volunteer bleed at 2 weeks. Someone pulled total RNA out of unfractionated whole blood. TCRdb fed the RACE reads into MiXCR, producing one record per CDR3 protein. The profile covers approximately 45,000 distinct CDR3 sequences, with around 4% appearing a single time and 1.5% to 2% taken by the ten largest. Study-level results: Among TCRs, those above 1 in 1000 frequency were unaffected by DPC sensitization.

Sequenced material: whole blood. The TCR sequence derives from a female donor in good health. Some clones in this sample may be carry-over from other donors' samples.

CDR3 nucleotides: TGTGCCAGCAGTTACCCTAGACAGGGTGGAGCGGAGCTGTTTTTT. Its protein product is CASSYPRQGGAELFF. The V and J genes are TRBV6-6 and TRBJ2-2, with TRBD1 matching 7 bases. The CDR3 length is 15 residues. Germline V gene sequence: CDR1 MNHNY, CDR2 SVGAGI (reference sequence). Unmatched junction bases numbered 10, after V lost 2 bases and J lost 10 bases.